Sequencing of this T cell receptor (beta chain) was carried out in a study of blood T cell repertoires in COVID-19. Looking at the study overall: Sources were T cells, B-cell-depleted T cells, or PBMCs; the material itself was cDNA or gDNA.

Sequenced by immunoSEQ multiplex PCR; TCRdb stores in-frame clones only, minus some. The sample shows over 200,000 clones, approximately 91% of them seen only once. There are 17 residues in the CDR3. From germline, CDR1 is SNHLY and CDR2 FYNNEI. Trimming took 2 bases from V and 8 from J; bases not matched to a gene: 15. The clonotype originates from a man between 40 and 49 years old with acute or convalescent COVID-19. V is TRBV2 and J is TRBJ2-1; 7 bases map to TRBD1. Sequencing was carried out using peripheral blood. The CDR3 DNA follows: TGTGCCAGCAGTGAATTTCCCCGGGACAGAGGCGTCCATGAGCAGTTCTTC. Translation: CASSEFPRDRGVHEQFF.